These 15 T cell receptor beta chains share one sample of origin, sequenced in a study of CD8+CD57+ T cells in acquired aplastic anemia. Genomic DNA provided the template from which TCR beta VDJ and CDR3 profiles were obtained. MiXCR, run by TCRdb on the reads, gives a single entry per CDR3 protein. The sample includes about 210,000 distinct CDR3 sequences, 34% of them seen just once. The specimen sequenced was sorted CD4+, CD8+, or CD8+CD57+ T cells (not recorded which) from PBMCs. The receptors were sampled from a human donor in good health, serving as a control.

The rearrangement joins TRBV2 to TRBJ2-7; 8 bases align to TRBD2. Trimming removed 6 bases from V and 0 bases from J; junction bases left unmatched: 7. The CDR3 runs 15 residues. Per germline, CDR1 SNHLY and CDR2 FYNNEI. CDR3 sequence: CASSLLAESSYEQYF. CDR3 DNA: TGTGCCAGCAGCCTACTAGCGGAGAGCTCCTACGAGCAGTACTTC.

This clonotype has only a few counts. The J gene is TRBJ1-2, the V gene TRBV28, with D tentatively TRBD1 (6 bases). The germline CDR1 and CDR2 sequences are MDHEN and SYDVKM. V shed 3 bases and J shed 0 bases, with 26 bases lying between them. The CDR3 consists of 20 residues. CDR3 nucleotide sequence: TGTGCCAGCAGTTTTGGGATTCCGCGCGACAGGAGGTTAGCTAACTATGGCTACACCTTC. This codes for CASSFGIPRDRRLANYGYTF.

This clonotype was counted many times. The V call is TRBV2, the J call TRBJ2-2; TRBD1 aligns across 8 bases. The CDR3 runs to 14 residues. The V and J ends lost 8 bases and 8 bases, in that order; junction bases with no gene match: 10. Germline-derived CDR1 and CDR2 are SNHLY and FYNNEI. CDR3 in DNA: TGTGCCAGCTGGGAGACAGGGGATTCGGGGGAGCTGTTTTTT. It yields the protein CASWETGDSGELFF.

There are many counts of this clonotype. This chain joins TRBV2 and TRBJ1-2, with 8 bases identical to TRBD1. The CDR3 totals 14 residues. With V trimmed by 2 bases and J by 8 bases, 7 bases remained unmatched. Germline V gene lookup returns CDR1 SNHLY and CDR2 FYNNEI. CDR3 bases: TGTGCCAGCAGTGAAAGGACAGGGAGCCGGGGCTACACCTTC. Translating gives CASSERTGSRGYTF.

This clonotype was found a few times. The rearrangement links TRBV4-1 to TRBJ2-3; 10 nucleotides agree with TRBD1. CDR1 and CDR2 from the germline V gene are MGHRA and YSYEKL. The CDR3 is 18 residues long. V was pared by 5 bases and J by 0 bases, with 11 bases of the junction left unmatched. CDR3 sequence reads: CASSYRQGAPLSTDTQYF. The CDR3 DNA sequence: TGCGCCAGCAGCTATAGACAGGGGGCACCCCTCAGCACAGATACGCAGTATTTT.

Notes on this clonotype: A much larger clone lies one base from this, so it may be a read error. The chain has TRBV7-9 and TRBJ1-2; D gene uncertain. The CDR3 has 13 residues. The germline V and J ends were trimmed by 3 bases and 6 bases, with 11 bases remaining between them. Germline V gene sequence: CDR1 SEHNR, CDR2 FQNEAQ (reference sequence). In nucleotides, the CDR3 is TGTGCCAGCAGCTTTTCTCGGATCAATGGCTACACCTTC. Translating gives CASSFSRINGYTF.

This clonotype has ten or more counts. The chain joins TRBV20-1 to TRBJ2-1, with 11 bases lining up with TRBD2. CDR3 size: 14 residues. The germline V gene encodes CDR1 DFQATT and CDR2 SNEGSKA (reference sequence). V shed 1 base, J shed 10 bases, and the junction held 6 bases outside the gene matches. For the CDR3, the DNA is TGCAGTGCTAGAGTAGCGGGAGGGCCTAGGGAGCAGTTCTTC. It specifies CSARVAGGPREQFF.

The V and J genes are TRBV5-4 and TRBJ2-1; 10 positions agree with TRBD2. V lost 1 base and J lost 7; bases outside the gene matches: 5. Germline CDR1 SGHNT, CDR2 YYREEE (reference sequence). This CDR3 region has 15 residues. The chain's CDR3 is CASSLSGRALNEQFF. The CDR3, as DNA: TGTGCCAGCAGCTTGAGCGGGAGGGCACTTAATGAGCAGTTCTTC. The entire variable domain, with the rest obtained from reference TRBV5-4 and TRBJ2-1, is as follows: ETGVTQSPTHLIKTRGQQVTLRCSSQSGHNTVSWYQQALGQGPQFIFQYYREEENGRGNFPPRFSGLQFPNYSSELNVNALELDDSALYLCASSLSGRALNEQFFGPGTRLTVL.

This clonotype was observed a handful of times. The genes are TRBV2 and TRBJ2-3; D might be TRBD1 or TRBD2, each matching 5 bases. The ends were cut back, 4 bases at V and 2 bases at J, with 10 bases in the middle. The CDR3 covers 14 residues. The germline V gene encodes CDR1 SNHLY and CDR2 FYNNEI. The CDR3 here is CASSGGPSTDTQYF. CDR3 nucleotide sequence: TGTGCCAGCAGTGGGGGACCCTCCACAGATACGCAGTATTTT.

With regard to this clonotype: This may be a read error: a much more frequent sequence differs by one nucleotide. The conserved final phenylalanine or tryptophan is absent from the CDR3, which likely points to a read error. This chain joins TRBV2 and TRBJ2-7; TRBD1 aligns across 9 bases. The junction had 14 bases not matched to a gene; V was cut back by 7 bases and J by 1 base. Germline V gene data show CDR1 as SNHLY and CDR2 as FYNNEI. This CDR3 has 17 residues. This chain's CDR3 is CASTRGQGLVGSYEQYL. In DNA, the CDR3 is TGTGCCAGCACCCGGGGACAGGGTCTGGTAGGGTCCTACGAGCAGTACCTC.

This sequence joins TRBV27 and TRBJ1-6; 7 bases are a match to TRBD1. The CDR3 is 14 residues long. Germline trimming cut 6 bases from V and 9 bases from J; bases unmatched to any gene: 8. The germline V gene has CDR1 MNHEY and CDR2 SMNVEV (reference sequence). CDR3 region: CASSIDREGSPLHF. For the CDR3, the DNA is TGTGCCAGCAGCATTGACAGGGAGGGTTCACCCCTCCACTTT.

Of note for this clonotype: Germline and junction disagree at one end, which may indicate a read error. The chain joins TRBV15 to TRBJ1-2; perhaps TRBD1 as D (5 bases). Looked up from germline, CDR1 is LNHNV and CDR2 is YYDKDF (reference sequence). The CDR3 sequence is 15 residues long. For the CDR3, the DNA is TGTGCCACCAGGAGAGATCGTGGGGGTTTTGTTGGCTACACCTTC. Translating it yields CATRRDRGGFVGYTF.

The chain carries TRBV7-9 and TRBJ1-6; TRBD1 matches at 9 bases. Germline V lookup: CDR1 SEHNR, CDR2 FQNEAQ (reference sequence). There are 14 residues in the CDR3. Trimming took 5 bases from V and 10 from J; bases not matched to a gene: 6. The CDR3 DNA is TGTGCCAGCAGCAAAGGGACAGGGACCTCACCCCTCCACTTT. Its translation: CASSKGTGTSPLHF.

This clonotype was counted a few times. The genes are TRBV11-2 and TRBJ2-7; 10 positions match TRBD1. Looked up from germline, CDR1 is SGHAT and CDR2 is FQNNGV. The CDR3 has 15 amino acids. V gave up 5 bases and J gave up 3 bases; unmatched junction bases: 7. The CDR3: CASSRGTGEIYEQYF. The CDR3 DNA follows: TGTGCCAGCAGCAGAGGGACAGGGGAGATCTACGAGCAGTACTTC.

This clonotype was counted ten times or more. The V gene is TRBV20-1, the J gene TRBJ2-7, with 9 bases aligning to TRBD2. With 3 bases clipped from V and 1 base from J, the junction kept 13 bases outside the gene matches. Germline CDR1 reads DFQATT; CDR2 reads SNEGSKA (reference sequence). This CDR3 region has 17 residues. The CDR3 DNA follows: TGCAGTGCTAGGGTACCAGCGGGGGGCCGATCGTCCTACGAGCAGTACTTC. This encodes CSARVPAGGRSSYEQYF.